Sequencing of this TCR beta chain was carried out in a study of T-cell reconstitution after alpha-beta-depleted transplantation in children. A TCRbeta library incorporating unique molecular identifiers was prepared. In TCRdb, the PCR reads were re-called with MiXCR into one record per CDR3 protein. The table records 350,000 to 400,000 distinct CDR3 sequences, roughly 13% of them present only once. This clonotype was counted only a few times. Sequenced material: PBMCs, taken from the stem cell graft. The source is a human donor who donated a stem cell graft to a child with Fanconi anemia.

Here the CDR3 reads CASSQDMISGSYNEQFF. The CDR3 coding sequence is TGTGCCAGCAGCCAAGATATGATTAGCGGCTCCTACAATGAGCAGTTCTTC. V gene TRBV14 combines with J gene TRBJ2-1; maybe TRBD2 (6 bases). Germline V CDR1 and CDR2: SGHDN, FVKESK. This CDR3 has 17 amino acids. V was clipped by 0 bases and J by 0 bases, with 12 bases between them.